This T cell receptor beta chain emerged from a study of cytomegalovirus exposure and HLA in healthy donors. Study-wide background: Of roughly 400 genotyped donors, 80% to 85% grouped in the Caucasian-associated ancestry cluster. Study conclusions and caveats: According to an earlier analysis, most TCR beta V segments yielded productive rearrangements about 87% or about 30% of the time. The study designated about 180 TCR beta chains cytomegalovirus-associated. The authors assumed roughly uniform sequencing depth across donors for presence/absence analyses.

Use of 60 Vbeta and 13 Jbeta primers characterized the PCR. Here immunoSEQ multiplex PCR was the method, and the copy in TCRdb shows in-frame clones only, minus some. This sample has 100,000 to 150,000 clones, with around 82% found just once. Germline CDR1 LGHNA, CDR2 YNFKEQ. The CDR3 has 15 amino acids. Trimming pared 0 bases from V and 10 bases from J, leaving 16 bases between. Details on this clone: Its cognate antigen is unknown.

This receptor was identified in a man aged 25 to 40 in good health and CMV-seropositive. The chain has TRBV4-2 and TRBJ1-5; TRBD1 is a possible D gene (5 bases). Material for sequencing was PBMCs. CDR3 sequence (DNA): TGTGCCAGCAGCCAAGATCGGGGGGACGCGCGACCCCAGCATTTT. Its translation is CASSQDRGDARPQHF.